One sample yielded the 8 T cell receptor beta chains listed below, sequenced in a study of cytomegalovirus exposure and HLA in healthy donors. PCR employed 60 Vbeta and 13 Jbeta primers. Assay used: immunoSEQ multiplex PCR; TCRdb lists only in-frame clones, some missing. The sample has more than 80,000 clones, under 85% seen once. Sequences were obtained from PBMCs. The receptors come from a female donor in good health and CMV-seropositive.

The V and J genes are TRBV5-6 and TRBJ1-1; tentative D call: TRBD1 (5 bases). CDR3 length: 13 amino acids. CDR1 and CDR2 (germline): SGHDT, YYEEEE. Trimming stripped 3 bases from V and 10 bases from J, with 16 bases between. Here the CDR3 reads CASSYSRLGGAFF. CDR3 DNA sequence: TGTGCCAGCAGCTACAGCCGGCTCGGGGGAGCTTTCTTT.

The chain carries TRBV2 and TRBJ2-7; D unclear. The CDR3 sequence is 12 residues long. Germline values: CDR1 SNHLY, CDR2 FYNNEI. The V end was cut by 6 bases, the J end by 2 bases, with 8 bases between. Here the CDR3 DNA reads TGTGCCAGCAGGCCGGTTACCTACGAGCAGTACTTC. Encoded protein: CASRPVTYEQYF.

The chain links TRBV7-2 to TRBJ1-2; D not certain. The length of the CDR3 is 14 residues. Germline CDR1 and CDR2: SGHTA and FQGNSA. V lost 1 base and J lost 2, with 8 bases in between. The CDR3 sequence is CASSLDSLNYGYTF. The CDR3 bases are TGTGCCAGCAGCTTAGATTCACTGAACTATGGCTACACCTTC.

The chain uses TRBV5-6 and TRBJ1-2, with D uncertain. Between the trimmed V and J ends, which lost 3 bases and 5 bases, there was a span of 17 bases. The CDR3 contains 15 residues. Germline CDR1 and CDR2: SGHDT and YYEEEE. CDR3 coding DNA: TGTGCCAGCAGCTATCAAGGTGCCAGACATTATGGCTACACCTTC. It specifies CASSYQGARHYGYTF.

The V gene is TRBV7-8, the J gene TRBJ1-4; D is undetermined. The CDR3 spans 13 residues. The V and J ends lost 0 bases and 8 bases respectively, with 7 bases between them. Germline CDR1 is SGHVS and CDR2 is FQNEAQ. CDR3 nucleotides: TGTGCCAGCAGCTTAGCGCAGAAGGAAAAACTGTTTTTT. The encoded protein is CASSLAQKEKLFF. Looking up the rest from reference TRBV7-8 and TRBJ1-4 gives the full variable domain: GAGVSQSPRYKVAKRGQDVALRCDPISGHVSLFWYQQALGQGPEFLTYFQNEAQLDKSGLPSDRFFAERPEGSVSTLKIQRTQQEDSAVYLCASSLAQKEKLFFGSGTQLSVL.

V gene TRBV4-3 combines with J gene TRBJ2-5; 13 positions agree with TRBD2. The CDR3 is 17 residues long. Losses at the gene ends were 2 bases for V and 5 bases for J; bases not matched to a gene: 8. CDR1 is LGHNA and CDR2 is YSLEER in the germline V gene. Here the CDR3 reads CASSQKPWGLAGETQYF. Here the CDR3 DNA reads TGCGCCAGCAGCCAAAAACCCTGGGGACTAGCGGGGGAGACCCAGTACTTC.

This chain connects TRBV4-1 to TRBJ2-7; 9 nucleotides match TRBD1. Germline CDR1 is MGHRA and CDR2 is YSYEKL. Trimming took 0 bases from V and 4 from J; bases not matched to a gene: 4. This CDR3 has 15 residues. CDR3 coding DNA: TGCGCCAGCAGCCAAGATGTGGGACAGGGTTACGAGCAGTACTTC. It specifies CASSQDVGQGYEQYF.

A few counts support this clone. DNA for the CDR3: TGTGCCAGCAGGCGGACAGTAGGAAACACCATATATTTT. It specifies CASRRTVGNTIYF. The V gene is TRBV2, the J gene TRBJ1-3, with D possibly TRBD1 on 6 matching bases. Trimming removed 6 bases from V and 4 bases from J, with 10 bases in between. Germline V lookup: CDR1 SNHLY, CDR2 FYNNEI. The CDR3 consists of 13 residues.